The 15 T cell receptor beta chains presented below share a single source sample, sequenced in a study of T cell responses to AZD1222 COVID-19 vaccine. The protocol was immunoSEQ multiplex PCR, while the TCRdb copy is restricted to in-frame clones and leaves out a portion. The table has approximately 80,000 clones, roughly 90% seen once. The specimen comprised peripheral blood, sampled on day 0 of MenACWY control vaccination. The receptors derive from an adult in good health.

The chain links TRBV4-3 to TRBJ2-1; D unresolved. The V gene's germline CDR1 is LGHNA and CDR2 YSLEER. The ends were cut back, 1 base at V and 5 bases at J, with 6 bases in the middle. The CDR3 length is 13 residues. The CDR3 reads CASSQGGDNEQFF. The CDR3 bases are TGCGCCAGCAGCCAAGGGGGTGACAATGAGCAGTTCTTC.

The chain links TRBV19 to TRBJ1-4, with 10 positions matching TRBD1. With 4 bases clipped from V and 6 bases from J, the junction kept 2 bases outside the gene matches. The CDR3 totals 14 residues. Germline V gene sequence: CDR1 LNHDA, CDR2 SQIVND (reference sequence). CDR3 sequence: CASSRDRGHEKLFF. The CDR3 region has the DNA TGTGCCAGTAGTAGGGACAGGGGACATGAAAAACTGTTTTTT.

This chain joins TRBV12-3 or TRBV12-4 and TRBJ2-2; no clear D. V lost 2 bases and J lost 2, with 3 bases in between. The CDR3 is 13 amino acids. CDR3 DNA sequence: TGTGCCAGCAGTTTAATTAACACCGGGGAGCTGTTTTTT. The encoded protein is CASSLINTGELFF.

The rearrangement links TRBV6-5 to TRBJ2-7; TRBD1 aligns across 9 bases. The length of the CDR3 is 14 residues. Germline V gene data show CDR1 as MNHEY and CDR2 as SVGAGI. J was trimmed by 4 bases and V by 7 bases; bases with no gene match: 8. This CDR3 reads CASTSGTGSYEQYF. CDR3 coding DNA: TGTGCCAGCACCTCCGGGACAGGGTCATACGAGCAGTACTTC.

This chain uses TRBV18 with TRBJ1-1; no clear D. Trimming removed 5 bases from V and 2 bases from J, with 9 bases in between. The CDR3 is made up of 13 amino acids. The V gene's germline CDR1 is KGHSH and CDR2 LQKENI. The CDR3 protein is CASSATGNTEAFF. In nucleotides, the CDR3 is TGTGCCAGCTCAGCGACCGGCAACACTGAAGCTTTCTTT. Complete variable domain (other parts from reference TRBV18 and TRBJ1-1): NAGVMQNPRHLVRRRGQEARLRCSPMKGHSHVYWYRQLPEEGLKFMVYLQKENIIDESGMPKERFSAEFPKEGPSILRIQQVVRGDSAAYFCASSATGNTEAFFGQGTRLTVV.

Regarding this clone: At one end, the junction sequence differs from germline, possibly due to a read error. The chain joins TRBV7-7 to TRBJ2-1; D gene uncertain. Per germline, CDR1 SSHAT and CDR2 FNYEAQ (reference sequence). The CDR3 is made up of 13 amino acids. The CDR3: CASSLKFGNEQFF. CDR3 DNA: TGTGCTAGCAGCTTAAAGTTCGGCAATGAGCAGTTCTTC.

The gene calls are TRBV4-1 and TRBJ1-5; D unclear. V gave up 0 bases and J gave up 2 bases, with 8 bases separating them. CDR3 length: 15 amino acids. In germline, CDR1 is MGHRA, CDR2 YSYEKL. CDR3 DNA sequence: TGCGCCAGCAGCCAAGATCCCTTGGGCAATCAGCCCCAGCATTTT. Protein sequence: CASSQDPLGNQPQHF.

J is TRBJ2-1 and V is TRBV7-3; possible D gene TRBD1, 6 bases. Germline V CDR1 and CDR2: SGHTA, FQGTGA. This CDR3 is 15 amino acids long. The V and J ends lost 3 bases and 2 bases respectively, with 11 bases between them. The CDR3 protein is CASSLVGDTYNEQFF. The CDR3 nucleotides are TGTGCCAGCAGCTTGGTAGGGGACACCTACAATGAGCAGTTCTTC. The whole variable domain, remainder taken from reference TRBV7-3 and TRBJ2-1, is GAGVSQTPSNKVTEKGKYVELRCDPISGHTALYWYRQSLGQGPEFLIYFQGTGAADDSGLPNDRFFAVRPEGSVSTLKIQRTERGDSAVYLCASSLVGDTYNEQFFGPGTRLTVL.

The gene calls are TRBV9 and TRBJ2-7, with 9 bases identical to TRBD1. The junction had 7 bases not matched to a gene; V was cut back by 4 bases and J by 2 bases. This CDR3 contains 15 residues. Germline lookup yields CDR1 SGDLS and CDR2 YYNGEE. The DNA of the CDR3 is TGTGCCAGCAGCTTGGGGACAGGGCAGACCTACGAGCAGTACTTC. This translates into CASSLGTGQTYEQYF.

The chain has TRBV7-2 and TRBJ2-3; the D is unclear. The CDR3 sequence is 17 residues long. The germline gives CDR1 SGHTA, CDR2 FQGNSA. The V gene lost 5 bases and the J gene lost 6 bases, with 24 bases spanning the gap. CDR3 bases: TGTGCCAGCAGCCCGGGCGGCGTGGTCCCGGTCGTCGATACGCAGTATTTT. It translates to CASSPGGVVPVVDTQYF. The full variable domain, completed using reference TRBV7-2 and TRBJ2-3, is GAGVSQSPSNKVTEKGKDVELRCDPISGHTALYWYRQSLGQGLEFLIYFQGNSAPDKSGLPSDRFSAERTGGSVSTLTIQRTQQEDSAVYLCASSPGGVVPVVDTQYFGPGTRLTVL.

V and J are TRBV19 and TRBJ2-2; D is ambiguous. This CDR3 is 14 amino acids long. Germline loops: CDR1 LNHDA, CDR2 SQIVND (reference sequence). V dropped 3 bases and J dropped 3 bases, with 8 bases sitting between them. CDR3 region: CASSIPRYTGELFF. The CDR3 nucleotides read TGTGCCAGTAGTATCCCTCGGTACACCGGGGAGCTGTTTTTT.

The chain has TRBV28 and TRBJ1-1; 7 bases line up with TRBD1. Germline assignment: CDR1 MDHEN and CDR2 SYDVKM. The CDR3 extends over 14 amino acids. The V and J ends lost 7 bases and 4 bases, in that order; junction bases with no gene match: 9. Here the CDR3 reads CASKAGGRGTEAFF. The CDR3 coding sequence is TGTGCCAGCAAAGCAGGGGGGCGGGGCACTGAAGCTTTCTTT.

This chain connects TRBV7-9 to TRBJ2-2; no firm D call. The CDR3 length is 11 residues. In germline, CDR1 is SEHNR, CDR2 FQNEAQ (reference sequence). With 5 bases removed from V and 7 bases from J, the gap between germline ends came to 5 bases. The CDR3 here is CASSPLGELFF. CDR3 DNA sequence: TGTGCCAGCAGCCCCCTCGGGGAGCTGTTTTTT.

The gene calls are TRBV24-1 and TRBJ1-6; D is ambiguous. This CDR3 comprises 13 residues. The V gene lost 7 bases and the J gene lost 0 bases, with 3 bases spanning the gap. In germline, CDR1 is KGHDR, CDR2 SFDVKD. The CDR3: CATRGSYNSPLHF. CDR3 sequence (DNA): TGTGCCACCAGAGGCTCCTATAATTCACCCCTCCACTTT.

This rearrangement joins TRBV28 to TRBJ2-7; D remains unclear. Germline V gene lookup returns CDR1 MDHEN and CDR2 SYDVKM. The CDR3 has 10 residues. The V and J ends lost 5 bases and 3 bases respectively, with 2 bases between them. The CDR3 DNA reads TGTGCCAGCAGTCGCTACGAGCAGTACTTC. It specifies CASSRYEQYF.